This TCR beta chain was identified in a study of T cell responses to AZD1222 COVID-19 vaccine. Study-level results: Breadth and depth of Spike-specific TCRs rose after two AZD1222 doses. Seropositive AZD1222 recipients at baseline numbered only six or seven. The peak T cell response came first, and repertoires were sampled only after it. The donors showed a predominance of white British ancestry and of females, with possible underestimation of clonal diversity.

A word on this clone: The antigen is undetermined.

TCRdb's table, derived via immunoSEQ multiplex PCR, lists solely in-frame clones and lacks some. The data contain 110,000 to 150,000 clones, 93% of them singletons. Germline CDR1 reads PRHDT; CDR2 reads FYEKMQ (reference sequence). The CDR3 runs 13 residues. Trimming removed 0 bases at V and 5 bases at J, with 7 bases between. The sequence derives from an adult in good health. The sample here was peripheral blood, taken on day 0 of AZD1222 vaccination. The V gene is TRBV13, the J gene TRBJ2-5; no firm D call. CDR3 sequence (DNA): TGTGCCAGCAGCTTAGGCCATGCGGAGACCCAGTACTTC. Translation: CASSLGHAETQYF.